This T cell receptor beta chain originates from a study of sequential checkpoint blockade in melanoma. Whole-study context: Each arm's sequence ended with maintenance nivolumab. TCRbeta immunosequencing was performed on DNA from around 91 pretreatment melanoma tumor samples. Study findings and constraints: Patients with week-13 increases in T-cell fraction and clonality benefited about 30 times more often. Tumor T-cell fraction and clonality correlated with PD-L1 and CD8+ counts.

This clone rates as large (0.1 to 1%). As yet, its antigen is unknown. Clones were read by immunoSEQ multiplex PCR, and TCRdb kept only the in-frame ones, dropping some. The sample records roughly 4,000 clones, about 19% being singletons. Treatment meaning: randomized to nivolumab then ipilimumab (arm A) or the reverse (arm B). The clonotype originates from a human patient with melanoma. Some clones in this sample may be carry-over from other donors' samples. The specimen was tumor tissue (inferred from file names), collected from a patient given nivolumab and ipilimumab in sequence.

CDR3 loop: CASLDRVGEQYF. CDR3 in DNA: TGTGCCAGCCTGGACAGGGTGGGGGAGCAGTACTTC. The chain uses TRBV6-8 and TRBJ2-7; 8 bases are shared with TRBD1. CDR1 and CDR2 from the germline V gene are MNHGY and SAAAGT. J was trimmed by 7 bases and V by 8 bases; bases with no gene match: 7. CDR3 length equals 12 residues.